Shown below are 3 T cell receptor beta chains from a single sample sequenced in a study of PD-1 blockade in classical Hodgkin lymphoma. As to time point: newly diagnosed, previously untreated cHL patient sample. The authors enriched CD8+ T cells from thawed PBMCs via magnetic negative selection. Profiled with immunoSEQ multiplex PCR; TCRdb holds only in-frame clones, not every one. In the table there are some 10,000 clones, about nine tenths of which are singletons. The sample was CD8+ T cells from blood. Receptors were obtained from a human donor with classical Hodgkin lymphoma.

This chain links TRBV7-3 with TRBJ1-1, with 7 positions matching TRBD1. Germline lookup yields CDR1 SGHTA and CDR2 FQGTGA. The CDR3 has 16 residues. J gave up 6 bases and V 2 bases, and 12 bases lay outside the gene matches. DNA of the CDR3: TGTGCCAGCAGCTTATGGGCAGGGGGTAACTTTGCTGAAGCTTTCTTT. This translates into CASSLWAGGNFAEAFF. Full variable domain (outside the CDR3, taken from reference TRBV7-3 and TRBJ1-1): GAGVSQTPSNKVTEKGKYVELRCDPISGHTALYWYRQSLGQGPEFLIYFQGTGAADDSGLPNDRFFAVRPEGSVSTLKIQRTERGDSAVYLCASSLWAGGNFAEAFFGQGTRLTVV.

The chain combines TRBV27 with TRBJ1-2, with D tentatively TRBD1 (5 bases). This CDR3 has 14 amino acids. V was cut by 0 bases and J by 2 bases, with 7 bases left in between. CDR1 MNHEY and CDR2 SMNVEV come from the germline V gene (reference sequence). CDR3 in amino acids: CASSLSGQNYGYTF. DNA for the CDR3: TGTGCCAGCAGTTTATCGGGGCAGAACTATGGCTACACCTTC.

The V call is TRBV4-3, the J call TRBJ2-2; no reliable D call. The CDR3 extends over 13 amino acids. The germline gives CDR1 LGHNA, CDR2 YSLEER. V was pared by 0 bases and J by 7 bases, with 6 bases between. The CDR3 DNA reads as TGCGCCAGCAGCCAAGATCTCGGCGGGGAGCTGTTTTTT. It specifies CASSQDLGGELFF.